A single sample gave rise to the 8 T cell receptor beta chains below, sequenced in a study of T-cell reconstitution after alpha-beta-depleted transplantation in children. Unique molecular identifiers were incorporated when the TCRbeta library was constructed. MiXCR was run by TCRdb on the PCR reads, yielding one entry per CDR3 protein. The table has over 400,000 distinct CDR3 sequences, approximately 13% seen once. Sequences were derived from PBMCs from the stem cell graft donor, sampled from the stem cell graft. Receptors originate from a human donor who donated a stem cell graft to a child with combined immunodeficiency.

This clonotype showed up many times. The chain has TRBV10-3 and TRBJ2-1, with D perhaps matching TRBD1 (5 bases). V was cut by 4 bases and J by 5 bases, with 6 bases left in between. CDR3 length: 12 residues. Germline V lookup: CDR1 ENHRY, CDR2 SYGVKD. The CDR3 spells CAISGRDNEQFF. CDR3 in DNA: TGTGCCATCAGTGGCAGGGACAATGAGCAGTTCTTC.

In its sample, this clonotype was seen a few times. The chain uses TRBV11-3 and TRBJ2-1, with TRBD1 as a possible D gene (6 bases). V lost 3 bases and J 6 bases, leaving 15 bases between the germline ends. There are 15 residues in the CDR3. Germline V lookup: CDR1 SGHNT, CDR2 YENEEA. Here the CDR3 DNA reads TGTGCCAGCAGCTTCGGGCAGGGGATCCGCAATGAGCAGTTCTTC. The encoded protein is CASSFGQGIRNEQFF. Based on the CDR3 plus reference TRBV11-3 and TRBJ2-1, the full variable domain is EAGVVQSPRYKIIEKKQPVAFWCNPISGHNTLYWYLQNLGQGPELLIRYENEEAVDDSQLPKDRFSAERLKGVDSTLKIQPAELGDSAVYLCASSFGQGIRNEQFFGPGTRLTVL.

This chain links TRBV15 with TRBJ2-7; D ambiguous. The CDR3 runs to 15 residues. V was trimmed by 3 bases and J by 3 bases, leaving 15 bases between them. Germline assignment: CDR1 LNHNV and CDR2 YYDKDF (reference sequence). The CDR3 sequence: CATSSEDSELYEQYF. The CDR3 DNA reads TGTGCCACCAGCAGTGAGGATTCCGAGCTCTACGAGCAGTACTTC.

This clonotype was found many times. V gene TRBV5-1 combines with J gene TRBJ2-1; D is uncertain. The CDR3 covers 16 residues. CDR1 and CDR2 (germline): SGHRS, YFSETQ. The ends were cut back, 0 bases at V and 0 bases at J, with 10 bases in the middle. CDR3 DNA: TGCGCCAGCAGCTTGGCCGCCCTCAACTCCTACAATGAGCAGTTCTTC. Translated: CASSLAALNSYNEQFF.

This clonotype was found a few times. The gene calls are TRBV6-5 and TRBJ2-3; D is ambiguous. Germline CDR1 MNHEY, CDR2 SVGAGI. The CDR3 has 13 residues. V shed 6 bases and J shed 2 bases, with 9 bases lying between them. The CDR3 protein is CASRGSNTDTQYF. The CDR3 DNA sequence: TGTGCCAGCAGGGGGTCTAACACAGATACGCAGTATTTT.

This chain uses TRBV20-1 with TRBJ2-1; the D gene is possibly TRBD1 (6 bases). The germline V and J ends were trimmed by 0 bases and 5 bases, with 17 bases remaining between them. The germline gives CDR1 DFQATT, CDR2 SNEGSKA (reference sequence). This CDR3 contains 16 residues. This CDR3 reads CSARDPTGSFDNEQFF. DNA for the CDR3: TGCAGTGCTAGAGATCCAACAGGGAGTTTCGACAATGAGCAGTTCTTC.

The chain is built from TRBV28 and TRBJ2-7, with no clear D. Trimming shortened V by 5 bases and J by 2 bases, and 19 bases separated the two germline ends. The germline V gene encodes CDR1 MDHEN and CDR2 SYDVKM. The CDR3 length is 16 residues. The CDR3 DNA follows: TGTGCCAGCAGTCCAGTACCCTCGGGTCGCCCCTACGAGCAGTACTTC. This sequence encodes CASSPVPSGRPYEQYF.

The chain uses TRBV6-5 and TRBJ2-7; TRBD2 matches at 8 bases. The CDR3 totals 16 residues. Germline CDR1 reads MNHEY; CDR2 reads SVGAGI. V lost 0 bases, J lost 3 bases, and 7 bases stayed unmatched. CDR3 DNA: TGTGCCAGCAGTTACTCCCGGGAGGGCCCAAGCTACGAGCAGTACTTC. It encodes CASSYSREGPSYEQYF.